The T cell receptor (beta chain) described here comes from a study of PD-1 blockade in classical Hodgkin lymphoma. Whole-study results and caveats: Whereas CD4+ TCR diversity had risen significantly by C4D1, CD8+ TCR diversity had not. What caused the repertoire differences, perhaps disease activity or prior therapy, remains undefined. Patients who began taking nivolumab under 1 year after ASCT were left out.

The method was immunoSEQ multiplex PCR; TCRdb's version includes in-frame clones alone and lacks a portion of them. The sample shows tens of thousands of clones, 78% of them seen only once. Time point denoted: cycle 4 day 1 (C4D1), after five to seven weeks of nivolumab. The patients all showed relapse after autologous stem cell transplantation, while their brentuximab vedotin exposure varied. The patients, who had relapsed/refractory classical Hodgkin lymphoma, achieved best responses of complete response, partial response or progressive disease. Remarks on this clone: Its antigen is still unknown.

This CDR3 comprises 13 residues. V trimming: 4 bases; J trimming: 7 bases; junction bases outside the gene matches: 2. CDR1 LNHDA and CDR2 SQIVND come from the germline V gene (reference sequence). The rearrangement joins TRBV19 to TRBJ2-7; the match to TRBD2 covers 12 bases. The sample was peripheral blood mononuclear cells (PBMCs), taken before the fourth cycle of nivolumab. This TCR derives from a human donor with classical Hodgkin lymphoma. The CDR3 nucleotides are TGTGCCAGTAGTAGACTAGCGGGAGCGGAGCAGTACTTC. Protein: CASSRLAGAEQYF.